A single sample gave rise to the 12 T cell receptor beta chains below, sequenced in a study of shared clonotypes between healthy human individuals. Profiled with immunoSEQ multiplex PCR; TCRdb holds only in-frame clones, not every one. This table has around 2.1 million clones, approximately 94% appearing once. The sample comprised naive CD4+ T cells sorted from blood. Regarding subset: CD45RA+ positively selected. These receptors all come from a man between 18 and 29 years old in good health.

The chain couples TRBV5-1 to TRBJ2-7; 9 bases match TRBD1. Unmatched junction bases numbered 7, after V lost 4 bases and J lost 5 bases. Germline CDR1 reads SGHRS; CDR2 reads YFSETQ. This CDR3 contains 14 residues. CDR3 loop: CASSPGQGSDEQYF. The CDR3 nucleotides are TGCGCCAGCAGCCCCGGACAGGGGAGCGACGAGCAGTACTTC.

This chain connects TRBV10-3 to TRBJ2-5; 8 nucleotides line up with TRBD1. This CDR3 comprises 17 residues. CDR1 is ENHRY, CDR2 SYGVKD, per germline. J lost 1 base, V lost 2 bases, and 9 bases had no gene match. The CDR3 DNA reads TGTGCCATCAGTGAGGGACAGGGTGCCCCGGGCCAAGAGACCCAGTACTTC. Amino acids: CAISEGQGAPGQETQYF.

The chain is built from TRBV7-2 and TRBJ2-7; no firm D call. Looked up from germline, CDR1 is SGHTA and CDR2 is FQGNSA. The CDR3 has 11 residues. V was pared by 7 bases and J by 5 bases, with 9 bases between. The CDR3 reads CASTLLDEQYF. CDR3 nucleotide sequence: TGTGCCAGCACCCTGTTGGACGAGCAGTACTTC.

The chain carries TRBV6-5 and TRBJ2-7; D is unresolved. This CDR3 is built from 14 residues. The germline CDR1 and CDR2 sequences are MNHEY and SVGAGI. The ends were cut back, 2 bases at V and 0 bases at J, with 8 bases in the middle. The CDR3: CASSYLKSSYEQYF. CDR3 in DNA: TGTGCCAGCAGTTACCTTAAGAGCTCCTACGAGCAGTACTTC.

As for this clone: Other DNA sequences in the same sample also yield this CDR3. The chain employs TRBV18 and TRBJ2-5; 12 nucleotides align to TRBD2. Germline lookup yields CDR1 KGHSH and CDR2 LQKENI. This CDR3 has 14 amino acids. V trimming: 6 bases; J trimming: 5 bases; junction bases outside the gene matches: 4. DNA for the CDR3: TGTGCCAGCTCCCCTCTAGCGGGGGGGGAGACCCAGTACTTC. Translated, it gives CASSPLAGGETQYF.

The gene calls are TRBV27 and TRBJ1-1; D unresolved. V lost 5 bases and J 5 bases, leaving 12 bases between the germline ends. Germline CDR1 and CDR2: MNHEY and SMNVEV (reference sequence). The CDR3 has 13 residues. The CDR3 loop reads CASSLGFRTEAFF. CDR3 DNA sequence: TGTGCCAGCAGTCTCGGTTTTCGTACTGAAGCTTTCTTT.

This clone was detected once. The chain recombines TRBV30 with TRBJ1-3; D uncertain. The V end was cut by 8 bases, the J end by 0 bases, with 11 bases between. Germline assignment: CDR1 GTSNPN and CDR2 SVGIG (reference sequence). The CDR3 is 13 residues long. This chain's CDR3 is CAGNRGSGNTIYF. CDR3 nucleotide sequence: TGTGCCGGCAACAGAGGCTCTGGAAACACCATATATTTT.

In the case of this clone: The same CDR3 can be traced to other DNA sequences in this sample. The V gene is TRBV7-6, the J gene TRBJ1-1; D perhaps matches TRBD1 (5 bases). Trimming left V 0 bases short and J 0 bases short, with 8 bases between. The germline V gene has CDR1 SGHVS and CDR2 FNYEAQ. The length of the CDR3 is 15 residues. The DNA of the CDR3 is TGTGCCAGCAGCTTAGCGGGGACGGTGAACACTGAAGCTTTCTTT. It yields the protein CASSLAGTVNTEAFF.

The chain combines TRBV10-3 with TRBJ1-6, with D perhaps TRBD1 (5 bases). The CDR3 has 18 residues. V was shortened by 3 bases and J by 0 bases, with 15 bases between the two germline ends. The V gene's germline CDR1 is ENHRY and CDR2 SYGVKD. The CDR3 nucleotides read TGTGCCATCAGTGAACGGCCGGCAGGGAGCTCCTATAATTCACCCCTCCACTTT. Protein: CAISERPAGSSYNSPLHF.

The chain employs TRBV30 and TRBJ1-1, with D possibly being TRBD1 (5 bases). Trimming removed 0 bases at V and 3 bases at J, with 14 bases between. The CDR3 spans 15 residues. CDR1 is GTSNPN and CDR2 is SVGIG in the germline V gene (reference sequence). The CDR3, as DNA: TGTGCCTGGAGTGTAACTGGGGCTTATTACACTGAAGCTTTCTTT. Its protein product is CAWSVTGAYYTEAFF.

As regards this clone: Distinct nucleotide sequences in the sample also encode this CDR3. This chain joins TRBV5-1 and TRBJ2-7; a weak D match, TRBD1 (5 bases). CDR3 length equals 12 residues. V lost 1 base and J 4 bases, leaving 6 bases between the germline ends. Germline loops: CDR1 SGHRS, CDR2 YFSETQ. This chain's CDR3 is CASSLPGYEQYF. Written as DNA, the CDR3 is TGCGCCAGCAGCTTGCCAGGGTACGAGCAGTACTTC.

The chain has TRBV5-8 and TRBJ2-7, with D unresolved. The CDR3 is 14 amino acids. Germline values: CDR1 SGHTS, CDR2 YDEGEE. Trimming stripped 0 bases from V and 3 bases from J, with 10 bases between. CDR3 sequence reads: CASSLGQVLYEQYF. The CDR3 DNA sequence: TGTGCCAGCAGCTTGGGGCAGGTCCTCTACGAGCAGTACTTC.